Given below is one T cell receptor beta chain in context. Its cognate antigen is unknown. This specimen comes from a study of OX40 agonist ivuxolimab in advanced cancers. V was pared by 3 bases and J by 4 bases, with 9 bases between. The CDR3 has 13 amino acids. Germline V CDR1 and CDR2: MNHEY, SVGAGI. Excluded were patients having autoimmune disease history or systemic immunosuppression. General observations from the study: CD4+ T cells averaged fewer expanded clones than CD8+ T cells.

Using immunoSEQ multiplex PCR, the repertoire was profiled, and TCRdb retains in-frame clones only, with some absent. This table has around 25,000 clones, 85% to 90% appearing once. The sequence was collected from an adult with an advanced solid tumor such as melanoma, head and neck, liver or kidney cancer. The source material was CD4+ or CD8+ T cells sorted from blood, sampled in a trial of the OX40 agonist ivuxolimab. The chain recombines TRBV6-5 with TRBJ2-5; D is undetermined. The chain's CDR3 is CASSYLVGETQYF. The CDR3 DNA is TGTGCCAGCAGTTATTTGGTGGGAGAGACCCAGTACTTC.